This T cell receptor (beta chain) was sequenced in a study of OX40 agonist ivuxolimab in advanced cancers. Study in general: Averaging about 60 years in age, with a range of about 23 to 79, the cohort was 80% to 90% male.

On this clone: Antigen unknown.

The germline V and J ends were trimmed by 8 bases and 4 bases, with 21 bases remaining between them. Germline V lookup: CDR1 MNHEY, CDR2 SMNVEV (reference sequence). CDR3 length: 16 residues. General observations from the study: The study found that CD8+ T cells averaged more expanded clones than CD4+.

Generated by immunoSEQ multiplex PCR, the TCRdb table keeps only in-frame clones and is missing some. The table includes roughly 67,000 clones, more than 75% detected once. The sequence was obtained from an adult with an advanced solid tumor such as melanoma, head and neck, liver or kidney cancer. The material was CD4+ or CD8+ T cells sorted from blood, obtained in a trial of the OX40 agonist ivuxolimab. The genes are TRBV27 and TRBJ1-3; tentatively, D is TRBD1 (6 bases). The CDR3 bases are TGTGCCAGCCGTAATGTGGGGACAAGTACCGGAAACACCATATATTTT. This translates into CASRNVGTSTGNTIYF.